Reported below is one T cell receptor beta chain. Its antigen target is currently unknown. Base qualities were left out, and no much larger clone turns up one base away. V is reduced by 5 bases and J by 6 bases, leaving a spacing of 11 bases between them. CDR1 is given as MDHEN and CDR2 as SYDVKM, both from the germline V gene. Reading from cysteine to phenylalanine, the CDR3 counts 13 amino acids. This entry keeps only the CDR3 DNA: 39 bases, framed from base 1. The Qiagen DNeasy kit was used to extract genomic DNA both from unsorted PBMCs and from the negatively selected CD4+ and CD8+ fractions. Using primers that anneal to V and J segments, immunoSEQ multiplex PCR amplified the TCR beta CDR3 regions. A synthetic immune receptor repertoire was used to minimize amplification bias, and any residual bias was removed computationally once sequencing was done. As for the authors' bioinformatics: Repertoire diversity was quantified as the Shannon entropy index using custom Python scripts. Unsorted, CD4+ and CD8+ repertoires were analyzed separately, except for combined analyses in which CD4+ and CD8+ sequences were merged in silico. A clone was considered expanded if an increase in frequency of at least 2-fold after treatment relative to C1D1 was found, and a pseudocount of 0.5 was applied to clones undetected at baseline. Singleton clones were defined as clones with 0 or 1 copy at C1D1, and non-singleton clones were defined as clones with 2 or more copies. Clones expanded in unsorted samples were assigned a CD4+, CD8+ or unknown annotation through matching of protein sequences in sorted samples from the same patient. Wilcoxon tests on paired samples were used to test changes in diversity from C1D1 to C4D1. TCRdb retrieved this table from immuneACCESS and kept in-frame rearrangements only. Not all clones are present; in checked studies, unresolved V genes account for under half, and no reason is known for the remainder. V and J calls plus clone size are reproduced from that table; the DNA served to infer D and trimming. The sample table holds around 25,000 clones, of which about 86% were seen once. The ten largest clones add up to roughly 6% of the sample.

The data derive from a study of PD-1 blockade in classical Hodgkin lymphoma (dated by TCRdb to the early 2020s). Turning to the overall study: Nivolumab dosing was 3 mg/kg intravenously every 2 weeks, continuing until either disease progression or unacceptable toxicity. The study used TCR beta sequencing and CyTOF to define a peripheral blood immune signature of response to PD-1 blockade in classical Hodgkin lymphoma.

The paper's findings and limits, for the study overall: CD4+ but not CD8+ TCR diversity rose significantly by C4D1 (p=0.0027 vs p=0.16), most apparent in complete responders (p=0.02). Diversity was lower in patients who began nivolumab less than 1 year after ASCT, so these patients were left out of later analyses to avoid confounding by immune reconstitution. Newly diagnosed patients were reported to have lower baseline TCR diversity than healthy donors, and relapsed/refractory patients were reported to have lower baseline TCR diversity still. The study was restricted to a single clinical trial cohort, and the causes of repertoire differences, possibly disease activity or prior therapy, were left undefined. Baseline diversity similar to that of newly diagnosed patients was observed in trial patients achieving complete response, whereas significantly lower diversity was observed in partial responders and progressors.

Interpreted using the paper, the time point label stands for: cycle 4 day 1 (C4D1), after around six weeks of nivolumab. Every trial patient had relapsed following autologous stem cell transplantation, and prior brentuximab vedotin exposure was what differed among cohorts A, B and C. A total of around 60 patients with relapsed/refractory classical Hodgkin lymphoma made up the trial cohort, and each patient's best overall response was complete response, partial response or progressive disease. Single-agent nivolumab was administered to trial patients in the multi-cohort phase II CheckMate 205 trial. Best overall response was determined by an independent review committee according to the 2007 International Working Group response criteria. Trial PBMCs were obtained immediately prior to nivolumab initiation (C1D1) and on therapy at cycle 2 day 1 and cycle 4 day 1. Peripheral blood was collected in 8 mL Vacutainer Cell Preparation Tubes, from which PBMCs were isolated by centrifugation and then cryopreserved.

Here the sequenced sample was peripheral blood mononuclear cells (PBMCs), taken before the fourth cycle of nivolumab. Recombination joined TRBV28 with TRBJ1-5, with no D gene named confidently. The clonotype was recovered from a human donor with classical Hodgkin lymphoma. The bases read TGTGCCAGCAGTACGACGGGAGGTCAGCCCCAGCATTTT. Its translation reads: CASSTTGGQPQHF.